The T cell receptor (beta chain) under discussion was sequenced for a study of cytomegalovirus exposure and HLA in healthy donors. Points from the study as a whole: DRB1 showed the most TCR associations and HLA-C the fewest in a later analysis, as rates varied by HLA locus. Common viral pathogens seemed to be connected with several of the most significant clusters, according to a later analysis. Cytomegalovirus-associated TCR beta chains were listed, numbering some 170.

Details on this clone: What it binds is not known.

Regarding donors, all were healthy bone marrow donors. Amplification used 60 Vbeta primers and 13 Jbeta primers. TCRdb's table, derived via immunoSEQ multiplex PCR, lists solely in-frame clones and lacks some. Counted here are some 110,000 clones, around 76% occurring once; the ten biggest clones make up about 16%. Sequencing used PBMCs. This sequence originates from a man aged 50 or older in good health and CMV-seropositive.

The CDR3 sequence: CASSPILAAQTIESKGYTF. In DNA form, the CDR3 reads TGTGCCAGCTCACCAATTCTTGCTGCCCAGACTATAGAATCGAAAGGCTACACCTTC. The chain combines TRBV18 with TRBJ1-2; D remains unclear. Germline V gene data show CDR1 as KGHSH and CDR2 as LQKENI. CDR3 length: 19 amino acids. V shed 2 bases and J shed 8 bases, with 30 bases lying between them.